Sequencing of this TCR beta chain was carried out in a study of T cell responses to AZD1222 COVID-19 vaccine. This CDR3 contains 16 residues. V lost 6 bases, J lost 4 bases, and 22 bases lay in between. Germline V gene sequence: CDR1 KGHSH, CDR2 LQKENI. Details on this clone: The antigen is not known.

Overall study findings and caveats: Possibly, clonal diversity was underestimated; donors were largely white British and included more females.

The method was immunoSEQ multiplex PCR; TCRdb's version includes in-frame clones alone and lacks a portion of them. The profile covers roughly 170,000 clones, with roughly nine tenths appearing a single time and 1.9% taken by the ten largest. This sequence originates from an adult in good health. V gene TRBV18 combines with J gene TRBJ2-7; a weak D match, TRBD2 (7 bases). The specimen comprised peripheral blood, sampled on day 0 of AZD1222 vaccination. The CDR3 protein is CASSRLGRGARYEQYF. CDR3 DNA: TGTGCCAGCTCCCGGCTGGGGAGGGGGGCACGATACGAGCAGTACTTC.